This TCR beta chain was documented in a study of cytomegalovirus exposure and HLA in healthy donors. The germline CDR1 and CDR2 sequences are SGHDT and YYEEEE. V lost 4 bases to trimming and J lost 6 bases, with 14 bases between them. The CDR3 has 13 amino acids. This clone showed up just a few times. The antigen remains unidentified. Points from the study as a whole: In a later analysis, specific HLA alleles were associated with 15,000 to 20,000 TCR beta sequences at a 0.05 false discovery rate. The listing of roughly 160 TCR beta chains classed them as cytomegalovirus-associated.

The study ran its PCR with 60 Vbeta and 13 Jbeta primers. Generated by immunoSEQ multiplex PCR, the TCRdb table keeps only in-frame clones and is missing some. The sample includes some 150,000 clones, over 55% of them seen just once. Sequencing was carried out using PBMCs. This TCR came from a man in his forties or fifties in good health and CMV-seronegative. The rearrangement uses TRBV5-6 and TRBJ2-7; possibly TRBD1 for D (6 bases). CDR3 DNA sequence: TGTGCCAGCAGCGCCAGAAGGGGGAGCGAGCAGTACTTC. Amino acids: CASSARRGSEQYF.